The sequence of this T cell receptor beta chain was determined in a study of T cell responses to AZD1222 COVID-19 vaccine. Findings of the study overall: Reports indicate that nearly half of spike-specific TCRs are directed at unmutated variant regions. AZD1222 recipients seropositive at baseline numbered only six or seven.

The length of the CDR3 is 20 residues. Looked up from germline, CDR1 is MNHEY and CDR2 is SVGEGT. V lost 2 bases and J lost 1; bases outside the gene matches: 17. TCRdb's table, derived via immunoSEQ multiplex PCR, lists solely in-frame clones and lacks some. This sample has tens of thousands of clones, with approximately 90% found just once. With respect to this clone: Its antigen is undetermined.

The sequenced sample was peripheral blood, obtained 28 days after the second AZD1222 dose. This TCR was sampled from an adult who received the AZD1222 COVID-19 vaccine. This sequence joins TRBV6-2 or TRBV6-3 and TRBJ2-3; 8 positions match TRBD2. For the CDR3, the DNA is TGTGCCAGCAGTTACGATCTCGGTAGCGGGGTATGGACTGGCACAGATACGCAGTATTTT. It is translated as CASSYDLGSGVWTGTDTQYF.